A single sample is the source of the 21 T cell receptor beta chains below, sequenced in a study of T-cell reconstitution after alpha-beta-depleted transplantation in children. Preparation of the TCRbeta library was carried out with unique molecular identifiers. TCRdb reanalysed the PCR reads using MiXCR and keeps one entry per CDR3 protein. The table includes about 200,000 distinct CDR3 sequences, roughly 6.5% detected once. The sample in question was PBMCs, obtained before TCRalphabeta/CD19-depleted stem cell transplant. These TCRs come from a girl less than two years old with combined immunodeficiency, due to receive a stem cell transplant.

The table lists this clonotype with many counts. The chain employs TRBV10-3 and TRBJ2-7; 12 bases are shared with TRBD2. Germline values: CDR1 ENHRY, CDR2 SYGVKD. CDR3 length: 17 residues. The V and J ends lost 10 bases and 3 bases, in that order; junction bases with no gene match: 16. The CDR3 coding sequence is TGTGCCACTTCGGGCTCTAGCGGGAGGGCCTTGGACTACGAGCAGTACTTC. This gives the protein CATSGSSGRALDYEQYF.

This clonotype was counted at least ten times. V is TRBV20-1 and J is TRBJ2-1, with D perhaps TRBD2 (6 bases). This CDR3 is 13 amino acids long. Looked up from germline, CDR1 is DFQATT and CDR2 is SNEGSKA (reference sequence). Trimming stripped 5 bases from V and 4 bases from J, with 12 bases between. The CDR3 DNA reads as TGCAGTGCTCGGGACTTCGAATACAATGAGCAGTTCTTC. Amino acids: CSARDFEYNEQFF.

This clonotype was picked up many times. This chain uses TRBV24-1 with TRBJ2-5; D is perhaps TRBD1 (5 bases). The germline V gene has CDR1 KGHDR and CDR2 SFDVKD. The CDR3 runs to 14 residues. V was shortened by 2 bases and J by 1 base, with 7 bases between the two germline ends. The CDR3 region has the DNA TGTGCCACCAGTGATTGGGGCAGCCAAGAGACCCAGTACTTC. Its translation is CATSDWGSQETQYF.

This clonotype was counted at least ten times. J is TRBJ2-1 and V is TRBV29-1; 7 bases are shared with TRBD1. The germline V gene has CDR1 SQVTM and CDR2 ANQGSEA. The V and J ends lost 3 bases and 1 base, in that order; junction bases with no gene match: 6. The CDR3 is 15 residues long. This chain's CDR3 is CSVDPDRESYNEQFF. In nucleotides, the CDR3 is TGCAGCGTTGACCCAGACAGGGAATCCTACAATGAGCAGTTCTTC.

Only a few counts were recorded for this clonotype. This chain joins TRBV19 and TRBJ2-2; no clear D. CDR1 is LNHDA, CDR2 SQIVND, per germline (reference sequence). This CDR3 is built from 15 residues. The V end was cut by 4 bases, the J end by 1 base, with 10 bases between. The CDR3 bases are TGTGCCAGTAGTACCGTAGCCGGGAACACCGGGGAGCTGTTTTTT. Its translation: CASSTVAGNTGELFF.

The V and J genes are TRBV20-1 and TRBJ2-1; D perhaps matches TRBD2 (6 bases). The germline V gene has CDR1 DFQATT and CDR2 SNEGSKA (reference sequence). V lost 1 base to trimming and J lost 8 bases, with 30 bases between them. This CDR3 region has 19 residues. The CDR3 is CSARVYEPRTPGESDEQFF. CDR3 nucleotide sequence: TGCAGTGCTAGAGTGTATGAGCCTAGGACCCCGGGGGAATCGGATGAGCAGTTCTTC.

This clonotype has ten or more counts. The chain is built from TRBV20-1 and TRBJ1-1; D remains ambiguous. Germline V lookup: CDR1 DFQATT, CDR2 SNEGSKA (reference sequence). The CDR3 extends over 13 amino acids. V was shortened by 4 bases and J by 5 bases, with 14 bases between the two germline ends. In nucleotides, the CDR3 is TGCAGTGCTACTTTCGGCGGAGGGACTGAAGCTTTCTTT. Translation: CSATFGGGTEAFF.

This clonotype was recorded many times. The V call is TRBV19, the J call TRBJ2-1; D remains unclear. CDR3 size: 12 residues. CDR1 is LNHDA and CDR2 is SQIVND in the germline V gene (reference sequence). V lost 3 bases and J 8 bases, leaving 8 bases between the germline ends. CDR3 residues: CASSIVGYEQFF. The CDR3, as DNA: TGTGCCAGTAGTATCGTGGGCTATGAGCAGTTCTTC.

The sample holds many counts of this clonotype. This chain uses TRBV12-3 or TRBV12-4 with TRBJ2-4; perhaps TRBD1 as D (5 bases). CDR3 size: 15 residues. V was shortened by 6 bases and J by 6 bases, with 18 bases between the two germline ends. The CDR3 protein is CASSPIQGARNIQYF. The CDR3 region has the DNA TGTGCCAGCAGCCCGATCCAGGGTGCTAGAAACATTCAGTACTTC.

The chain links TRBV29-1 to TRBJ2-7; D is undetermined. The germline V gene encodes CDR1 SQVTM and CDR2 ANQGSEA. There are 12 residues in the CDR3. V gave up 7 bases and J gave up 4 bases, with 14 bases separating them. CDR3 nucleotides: TGCAGCGCCACGGACCGTCCGTACGAGCAGTACTTC. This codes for CSATDRPYEQYF.

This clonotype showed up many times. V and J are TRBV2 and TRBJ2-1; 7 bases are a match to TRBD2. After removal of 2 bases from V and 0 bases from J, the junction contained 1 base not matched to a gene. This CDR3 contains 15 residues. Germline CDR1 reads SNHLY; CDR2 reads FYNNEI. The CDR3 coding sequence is TGTGCCAGCAGTGAACTAGCGGCCTCCTACAATGAGCAGTTCTTC. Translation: CASSELAASYNEQFF.

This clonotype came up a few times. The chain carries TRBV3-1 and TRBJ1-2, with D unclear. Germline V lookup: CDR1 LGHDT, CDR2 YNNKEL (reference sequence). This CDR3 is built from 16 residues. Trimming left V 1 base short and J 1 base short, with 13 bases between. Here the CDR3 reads CASSQGHGVVNYGYTF. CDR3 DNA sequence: TGTGCCAGCAGCCAAGGGCACGGGGTCGTTAACTATGGCTACACCTTC.

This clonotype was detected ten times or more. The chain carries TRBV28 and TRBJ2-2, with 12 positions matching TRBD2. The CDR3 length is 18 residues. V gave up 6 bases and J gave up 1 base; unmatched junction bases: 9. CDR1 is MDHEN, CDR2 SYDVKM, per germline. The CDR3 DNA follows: TGTGCCAGCAGCCTCCGATGGACTAGCGGGAAGAACACCGGGGAGCTGTTTTTT. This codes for CASSLRWTSGKNTGELFF.

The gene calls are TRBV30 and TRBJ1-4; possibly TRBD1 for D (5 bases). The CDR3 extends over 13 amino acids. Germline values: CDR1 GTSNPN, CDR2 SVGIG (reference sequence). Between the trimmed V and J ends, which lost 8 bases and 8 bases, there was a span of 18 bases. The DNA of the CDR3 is TGTGCCGGCCGGGACCCGGGACGGGAAAAACTGTTTTTT. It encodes CAGRDPGREKLFF.

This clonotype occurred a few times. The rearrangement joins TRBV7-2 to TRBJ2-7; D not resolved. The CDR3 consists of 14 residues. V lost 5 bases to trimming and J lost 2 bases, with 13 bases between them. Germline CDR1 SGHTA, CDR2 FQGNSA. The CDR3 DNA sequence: TGTGCCAGCAGCCCGGTGGCAGCGACCTACGAGCAGTACTTC. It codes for CASSPVAATYEQYF.

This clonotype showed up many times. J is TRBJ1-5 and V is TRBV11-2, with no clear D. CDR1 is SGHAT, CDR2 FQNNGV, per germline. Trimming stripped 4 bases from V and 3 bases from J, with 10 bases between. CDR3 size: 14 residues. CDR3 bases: TGTGCCAGCAGCTCAAGATCCCCCAATCAGCCCCAGCATTTT. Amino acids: CASSSRSPNQPQHF.

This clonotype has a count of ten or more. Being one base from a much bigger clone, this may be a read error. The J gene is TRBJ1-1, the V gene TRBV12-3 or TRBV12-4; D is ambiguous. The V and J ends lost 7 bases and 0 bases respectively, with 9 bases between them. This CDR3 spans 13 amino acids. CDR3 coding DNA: TGTGCCAGCACCCCCCCACTGAACACTGAAGCTTTCTTT. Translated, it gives CASTPPLNTEAFF.

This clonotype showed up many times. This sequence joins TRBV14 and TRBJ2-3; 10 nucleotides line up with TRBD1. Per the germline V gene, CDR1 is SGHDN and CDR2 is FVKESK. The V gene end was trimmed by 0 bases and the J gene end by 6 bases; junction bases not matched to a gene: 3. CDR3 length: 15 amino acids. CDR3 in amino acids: CASSQETGGWDTQYF. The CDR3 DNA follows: TGTGCCAGCAGCCAAGAGACAGGGGGCTGGGATACGCAGTATTTT.

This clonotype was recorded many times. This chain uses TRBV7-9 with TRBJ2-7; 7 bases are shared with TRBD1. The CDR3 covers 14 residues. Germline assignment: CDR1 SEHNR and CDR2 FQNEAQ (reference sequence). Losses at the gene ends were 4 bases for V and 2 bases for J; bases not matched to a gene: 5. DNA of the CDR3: TGTGCCAGCAGCTCCCGACAGGGAGCCTACGAGCAGTACTTC. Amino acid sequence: CASSSRQGAYEQYF.

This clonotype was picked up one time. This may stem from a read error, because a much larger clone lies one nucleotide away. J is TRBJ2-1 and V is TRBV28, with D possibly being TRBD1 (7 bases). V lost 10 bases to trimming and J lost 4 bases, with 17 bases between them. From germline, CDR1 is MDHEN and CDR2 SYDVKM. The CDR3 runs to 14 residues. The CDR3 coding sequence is TGTGCCAACAGGGGTCGGCTAGCGTACAATGAGCAGTTCTTC. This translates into CANRGRLAYNEQFF.

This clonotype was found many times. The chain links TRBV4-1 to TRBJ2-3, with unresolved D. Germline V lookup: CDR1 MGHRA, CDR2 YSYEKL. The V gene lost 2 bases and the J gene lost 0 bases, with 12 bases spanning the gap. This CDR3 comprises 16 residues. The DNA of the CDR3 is TGCGCCAGCAGCCAATCGACCTTCCCTAGCACAGATACGCAGTATTTT. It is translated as CASSQSTFPSTDTQYF.